One and the same sample provided the 25 T cell receptor beta chains below, sequenced in a study of blood T cell repertoires in COVID-19. This table comes from immunoSEQ multiplex PCR, and its TCRdb copy is limited to in-frame clones, with some not included. The data contain some 97,000 clones, about 77% of them singletons. The sample taken for sequencing was peripheral blood. The receptors shown here come from a woman in her 70s with acute or convalescent COVID-19.

This clone has just one count. This sequence joins TRBV7-3 and TRBJ2-5, with a weak D call TRBD2 (5 bases). V was pared by 5 bases and J by 6 bases, with 13 bases between. The length of the CDR3 is 13 residues. Germline CDR1 reads SGHTA; CDR2 reads FQGTGA. CDR3 loop: CASSPGLLQTQYF. In nucleotides, the CDR3 is TGTGCCAGCAGCCCTGGACTCCTTCAGACCCAGTACTTC.

This clone is labeled medium-sized. This rearrangement joins TRBV6-5 to TRBJ1-6; 10 nucleotides match TRBD1. V lost 0 bases to trimming and J lost 7 bases; unmatched junction nucleotides: 3. The CDR3 has 16 residues. The germline V gene has CDR1 MNHEY and CDR2 SVGAGI. The CDR3 coding sequence is TGTGCCAGCAGTTACTCGCAGGGACAGGGGAATTCACCCCTCCACTTT. Amino acid sequence: CASSYSQGQGNSPLHF.

This sequence joins TRBV9 and TRBJ2-3; D may be TRBD2 (6 bases). V was shortened by 3 bases and J by 2 bases, with 22 bases between the two germline ends. Germline loops: CDR1 SGDLS, CDR2 YYNGEE. The CDR3 contains 18 residues. The CDR3 DNA reads as TGTGCCAGCAGCGCTAGGTGGGCGGTAGCGGATATCACAGATACGCAGTATTTT. Translating it yields CASSARWAVADITDTQYF.

For the CDR3, the DNA is TGTGCCGCGTCGGGTAGGACAGGGGGAGGCTACACCTTC. Protein: CAASGRTGGGYTF. The chain couples TRBV24-1 to TRBJ1-2; 10 bases match TRBD1. Trimming cost V 12 bases and J 8 bases; bases outside gene matches: 11. Germline V gives CDR1 KGHDR, CDR2 SFDVKD. The CDR3 runs 13 residues.

The J gene is TRBJ2-3, the V gene TRBV7-2, with D maybe TRBD2 (5 bases). The CDR3 contains 15 residues. The germline V and J ends were trimmed by 5 bases and 0 bases, with 12 bases remaining between them. Germline CDR1 SGHTA, CDR2 FQGNSA. This CDR3 is CASSTGAASTDTQYF. In DNA form, the CDR3 reads TGTGCCAGCAGCACTGGAGCGGCTAGCACAGATACGCAGTATTTT.

The V and J genes are TRBV6-2 or TRBV6-3 and TRBJ2-1; D remains ambiguous. This CDR3 has 16 amino acids. Trimming cost V 5 bases and J 0 bases, with 14 bases left between them. Germline V gives CDR1 MNHEY, CDR2 SVGEGT. In nucleotides, the CDR3 is TGTGCCAGCAGTCTATTTGGGCCCAGCTCCTACAATGAGCAGTTCTTC. Its translation: CASSLFGPSSYNEQFF.

The chain uses TRBV6-1 and TRBJ1-3; a possible D gene is TRBD1 (5 bases). Germline-derived CDR1 and CDR2 are MNHNS and SASEGT. V was pared by 2 bases and J by 8 bases, with 7 bases between. There are 12 residues in the CDR3. The CDR3 loop reads CASSEQGDTIYF. The CDR3 nucleotides read TGTGCCAGCAGTGAACAAGGGGACACCATATATTTT.

This rearrangement joins TRBV19 to TRBJ2-1; TRBD2 matches at 11 bases. The V and J ends lost 5 bases and 5 bases, in that order; junction bases with no gene match: 8. The CDR3 length is 16 residues. Looked up from germline, CDR1 is LNHDA and CDR2 is SQIVND (reference sequence). The CDR3 region has the DNA TGTGCCAGTAGTGTTTTCGGGACTAGCGGAGACAATGAGCAGTTCTTC. Its translation is CASSVFGTSGDNEQFF.

Here the CDR3 reads CAWSVYQTDRGLSYEQYF. CDR3 in DNA: TGTGCCTGGAGTGTATATCAAACCGACAGGGGGTTATCCTACGAGCAGTACTTC. The chain couples TRBV30 to TRBJ2-7; the match to TRBD1 covers 9 bases. This CDR3 is built from 18 residues. V shed 0 bases and J 1 base; nucleotides not matched to a gene: 13. Germline V CDR1 and CDR2: GTSNPN, SVGIG (reference sequence).

The J gene is TRBJ1-1, the V gene TRBV2; a weak D match, TRBD1 (5 bases). V lost 8 bases, J lost 3 bases, and 16 bases lay in between. This CDR3 is 14 amino acids long. Per the germline V gene, CDR1 is SNHLY and CDR2 is FYNNEI. The CDR3 spells CASLPGLGYTEAFF. DNA of the CDR3: TGTGCCAGCCTTCCGGGACTGGGGTACACTGAAGCTTTCTTT.

CDR3 protein: CASSLSQGSYNEQFF. CDR3 sequence (DNA): TGTGCCAGCAGCTTATCGCAGGGCTCCTACAATGAGCAGTTCTTC. The rearrangement joins TRBV7-2 to TRBJ2-1; possible D gene TRBD1, 5 bases. This CDR3 has 15 residues. V was pared by 2 bases and J by 0 bases, with 8 bases between. The germline gives CDR1 SGHTA, CDR2 FQGNSA.

This clone was observed once. The V and J genes are TRBV6-2 or TRBV6-3 and TRBJ1-5; 8 bases are a match to TRBD1. The V gene's germline CDR1 is MNHEY and CDR2 SVGEGT. V was pared by 4 bases and J by 4 bases, with 6 bases of the junction left unmatched. The CDR3 totals 15 residues. The CDR3 loop reads CASSFGQGGNQPQHF. The CDR3 nucleotides read TGTGCCAGCAGTTTTGGACAGGGCGGAAATCAGCCCCAGCATTTT.

The chain combines TRBV9 with TRBJ1-3; D not resolved. CDR1 is SGDLS, CDR2 YYNGEE, per germline. Deletions cut 2 bases from V and 6 bases from J, with 9 bases between. This CDR3 is built from 13 residues. CDR3 coding DNA: TGTGCCAGCAGCGTGGGCAGCTCAAACACCATATATTTT. It codes for CASSVGSSNTIYF.

This clone was observed once. This chain connects TRBV7-6 to TRBJ2-2, with D perhaps TRBD2 (6 bases). CDR1 is SGHVS and CDR2 is FNYEAQ in the germline V gene. CDR3 length: 16 amino acids. V shed 2 bases and J shed 6 bases, with 16 bases lying between them. CDR3 loop: CASSLSGLRGPGELFF. DNA for the CDR3: TGTGCCAGCAGCTTATCGGGACTTAGAGGCCCCGGGGAGCTGTTTTTT. Drawing the rest from reference TRBV7-6 and TRBJ2-2, the complete variable domain is GAGVSQSPRYKVTKRGQDVALRCDPISGHVSLYWYRQALGQGPEFLTYFNYEAQQDKSGLPNDRFSAERPEGSISTLTIQRTEQRDSAMYRCASSLSGLRGPGELFFGEGSRLTVL.

V gene TRBV5-6 combines with J gene TRBJ2-5, with a tentative D call TRBD2 (7 bases). This CDR3 is built from 14 residues. The V end was cut by 3 bases, the J end by 5 bases, with 14 bases between. Germline assignment: CDR1 SGHDT and CDR2 YYEEEE. The CDR3 loop reads CASSYLGGLETQYF. The CDR3 DNA reads TGTGCCAGCAGCTACCTCGGGGGGCTGGAGACCCAGTACTTC. Supplemented by reference TRBV5-6 and TRBJ2-5, the full variable domain reads DAGVTQSPTHLIKTRGQQVTLRCSPKSGHDTVSWYQQALGQGPQFIFQYYEEEERQRGNFPDRFSGHQFPNYSSELNVNALLLGDSALYLCASSYLGGLETQYFGPGTRLLVL.

The chain recombines TRBV27 with TRBJ2-7; D is possibly TRBD1 (6 bases). This CDR3 has 14 residues. V shed 6 bases and J shed 3 bases, with 15 bases lying between them. Germline CDR1 and CDR2: MNHEY and SMNVEV (reference sequence). The CDR3 reads CASRECRGYYEQYV. CDR3 bases: TGTGCCAGCAGAGAATGCAGGGGCTACTACGAGCAGTACGTC.

The chain employs TRBV6-5 and TRBJ2-3, with TRBD1 as a possible D gene (7 bases). The CDR3 covers 15 residues. Trimming took 4 bases from V and 4 from J, leaving 15 bases between them. The V gene's germline CDR1 is MNHEY and CDR2 SVGAGI. Here the CDR3 reads CASSSPRGRSDTQYF. In DNA form, the CDR3 reads TGTGCCAGCAGTTCTCCCAGGGGGAGGTCAGATACGCAGTATTTT.

The genes are TRBV5-4 and TRBJ2-1; D is possibly TRBD2 (5 bases). The V gene's germline CDR1 is SGHNT and CDR2 YYREEE (reference sequence). The CDR3 contains 12 residues. V lost 1 base and J lost 7, with 6 bases in between. The CDR3 DNA reads TGTGCCAGCAGCTTGTCGGGGAATGAGCAGTTCTTC. This gives the protein CASSLSGNEQFF.

This clone was seen a few times. This chain's CDR3 is CATQGRGGYTF. CDR3 sequence (DNA): TGTGCAACCCAGGGGCGCGGTGGCTACACCTTC. The chain is built from TRBV6-7 and TRBJ1-2; a weak D match, TRBD1 (6 bases). TRBV6-7 is annotated as an ORF whose role is uncertain. The CDR3 is 11 amino acids.

A few counts support this clone. The chain recombines TRBV5-1 with TRBJ1-4; D possibly corresponds to TRBD1 (5 bases). The CDR3 is 13 amino acids. The V and J ends lost 7 bases and 7 bases respectively, with 14 bases between them. Germline V CDR1 and CDR2: SGHRS, YFSETQ. DNA for the CDR3: TGCGCCAGCCGGTCGGCCGGGGGTGAAAAACTGTTTTTT. Translation gives CASRSAGGEKLFF.

The chain has TRBV15 and TRBJ1-3; 7 positions match TRBD1. The CDR3 runs 19 residues. Germline CDR1 and CDR2: LNHNV and YYDKDF (reference sequence). The ends lost 2 bases at V and 0 bases at J; junction bases unmatched: 13. Here the CDR3 reads CATSRTGTAVFSSGNTIYF. CDR3 coding DNA: TGTGCCACCAGCAGAACCGGGACAGCGGTCTTCTCCTCTGGAAACACCATATATTTT.

J is TRBJ1-2 and V is TRBV9; D may be TRBD1 (5 bases). Germline assignment: CDR1 SGDLS and CDR2 YYNGEE. Trimming cost V 4 bases and J 5 bases, with 12 bases left between them. CDR3 length equals 13 residues. CDR3 residues: CASSLRVGYGYTF. CDR3 DNA: TGTGCCAGCAGCCTCAGGGTAGGATATGGCTACACCTTC. Full variable domain (remainder filled in from reference TRBV9 and TRBJ1-2): DSGVTQTPKHLITATGQRVTLRCSPRSGDLSVYWYQQSLDQGLQFLIQYYNGEERAKGNILERFSAQQFPDLHSELNLSSLELGDSALYFCASSLRVGYGYTFGSGTRLTVV.

The chain links TRBV20-1 to TRBJ2-7; tentative D call: TRBD1 (5 bases). The V gene's germline CDR1 is DFQATT and CDR2 SNEGSKA (reference sequence). Trimming pared 6 bases from V and 4 bases from J, leaving 10 bases between. This CDR3 has 11 amino acids. The CDR3 reads CSAYKGYEQYV. The CDR3 coding sequence is TGCAGTGCCTACAAGGGGTACGAGCAGTACGTC.

The V and J genes are TRBV30 and TRBJ2-6; tentatively, D is TRBD2 (5 bases). The CDR3 covers 16 residues. The V gene's germline CDR1 is GTSNPN and CDR2 SVGIG (reference sequence). Trimming took 3 bases from V and 4 from J, leaving 16 bases between them. CDR3 protein: CAWRSPGIGGANVLTF. DNA of the CDR3: TGTGCCTGGAGATCGCCGGGGATTGGCGGGGCCAACGTCCTGACTTTC.

This chain links TRBV7-2 with TRBJ1-5; TRBD1 is a possible D gene (6 bases). Deletions cut 3 bases from V and 9 bases from J, with 12 bases between. The CDR3 spans 13 residues. CDR1 and CDR2 from the germline V gene are SGHTA and FQGNSA. CDR3 sequence reads: CASSLDRMRPQHF. The DNA for the CDR3 is TGTGCCAGCAGCTTGGACAGAATGCGGCCCCAGCATTTT.